A single sample gave rise to the 22 T cell receptor beta chains below, sequenced in a study of shared clonotypes between healthy human individuals. Produced via immunoSEQ multiplex PCR; TCRdb's table is partial and in-frame only. Counted here are roughly 810,000 clones, about 96% occurring once; the ten biggest clones make up about 0.21%. Terminally differentiated effector memory CD45RA+ cells were left out of the naive CD8 fraction, which was CD45RO-negative and positively selected for CCR7. Sequencing was done on a sample of naive CD8+ T cells sorted from blood. The receptors stem from a man between 25 and 39 years old in good health.

A word on this clone: The same CDR3 arises from other DNA sequences in this sample as well. The CDR3 nucleotides are TGTGCCAGCAGCCTAGGCGGCGGTCAGCCCCAGCATTTT. Translation gives CASSLGGGQPQHF. V usage is TRBV27 and J usage is TRBJ1-5; the D is unclear. Trimming shortened V by 6 bases and J by 6 bases, and 12 bases separated the two germline ends. This CDR3 has 13 residues. Germline CDR1 MNHEY, CDR2 SMNVEV (reference sequence).

The genes are TRBV13 and TRBJ2-7; a possible D gene is TRBD1 (7 bases). Trimming pared 1 base from V and 5 bases from J, leaving 12 bases between. Germline V lookup: CDR1 PRHDT, CDR2 FYEKMQ (reference sequence). The CDR3 has 14 amino acids. CDR3 bases: TGTGCCAGCAGCTTAGTACAGGGGAGGCACGAGCAGTACTTC. This sequence encodes CASSLVQGRHEQYF.

J is TRBJ2-1 and V is TRBV11-3; 11 nucleotides align to TRBD2. V trimming: 5 bases; J trimming: 4 bases; junction bases outside the gene matches: 4. This CDR3 comprises 15 residues. Germline CDR1 reads SGHNT; CDR2 reads YENEEA. The CDR3 coding sequence is TGTGCCAGCAGCATTCGACTAGCGGGGTACAATGAGCAGTTCTTC. It specifies CASSIRLAGYNEQFF. The variable domain in full, with the rest retrieved from reference TRBV11-3 and TRBJ2-1, is EAGVVQSPRYKIIEKKQPVAFWCNPISGHNTLYWYLQNLGQGPELLIRYENEEAVDDSQLPKDRFSAERLKGVDSTLKIQPAELGDSAVYLCASSIRLAGYNEQFFGPGTRLTVL.

The chain recombines TRBV4-2 with TRBJ2-7; TRBD2 agrees at 10 bases. The CDR3 has 16 residues. The ends lost 4 bases at V and 0 bases at J; junction bases unmatched: 6. The germline V gene encodes CDR1 LGHNA and CDR2 YNFKEQ. The CDR3 DNA reads TGTGCCAGCAGCCCTGCCGGGACTAGCGTCTCCTACGAGCAGTACTTC. Its translation: CASSPAGTSVSYEQYF.

The chain carries TRBV9 and TRBJ1-1, with D tentatively TRBD1 (6 bases). Germline assignment: CDR1 SGDLS and CDR2 YYNGEE. V was cut by 0 bases and J by 1 base, with 13 bases left in between. The CDR3 runs 16 residues. DNA for the CDR3: TGTGCCAGCAGCGTAGGGTGGGTGACAGGGAACACTGAAGCTTTCTTT. It translates to CASSVGWVTGNTEAFF.

This rearrangement joins TRBV6-6 to TRBJ2-1; D gene uncertain. V lost 4 bases and J lost 2, with 15 bases in between. The CDR3 consists of 16 residues. CDR1 and CDR2 (germline): MNHNY, SVGAGI (reference sequence). The chain's CDR3 is CASSSLDGLTYNEQFF. The CDR3 DNA reads as TGTGCCAGCAGTTCCTTGGACGGGCTAACCTACAATGAGCAGTTCTTC.

In regard to this clone: The sample contains more than one DNA sequence encoding this CDR3. The genes are TRBV6-5 and TRBJ1-2; 8 positions agree with TRBD1. CDR1 is MNHEY, CDR2 SVGAGI, per germline. The CDR3 spans 14 residues. V shed 3 bases and J 2 bases; nucleotides not matched to a gene: 2. CDR3 sequence: CASSYSGGNYGYTF. In nucleotides, the CDR3 is TGTGCCAGCAGTTATTCAGGGGGCAACTATGGCTACACCTTC.

A note on this clone: Distinct nucleotide sequences in the sample also encode this CDR3. This chain joins TRBV4-1 and TRBJ2-7; D possibly corresponds to TRBD2 (5 bases). CDR3 length: 13 amino acids. V gave up 4 bases and J gave up 1 base, with 8 bases separating them. CDR1 MGHRA and CDR2 YSYEKL come from the germline V gene. The DNA for the CDR3 is TGCGCCAGCAGCCCGGACTCGTCCTACGAGCAGTACTTC. Its protein product is CASSPDSSYEQYF.

The V and J genes are TRBV6-1 and TRBJ1-1, with 7 bases lining up with TRBD1. Per the germline V gene, CDR1 is MNHNS and CDR2 is SASEGT. V lost 1 base to trimming and J lost 3 bases; unmatched junction nucleotides: 5. CDR3 size: 15 residues. The CDR3 here is CASSEDWDSDTEAFF. The CDR3 DNA follows: TGTGCCAGCAGTGAAGATTGGGACAGCGACACTGAAGCTTTCTTT.

This sequence joins TRBV9 and TRBJ2-3, with D perhaps given as TRBD1 or TRBD2 (5 bases each). The V gene's germline CDR1 is SGDLS and CDR2 YYNGEE. CDR3 length: 13 amino acids. V was clipped by 4 bases and J by 9 bases, with 15 bases between them. CDR3 amino acids: CASSTRDGGTQYF. CDR3 in DNA: TGTGCCAGCAGCACTCGGGACGGTGGAACGCAGTATTTT.

The chain employs TRBV6-5 and TRBJ1-1; no definite D call. Trimming removed 6 bases at V and 1 base at J, with 6 bases between. Germline CDR1 and CDR2: MNHEY and SVGAGI. The CDR3 has 12 residues. In nucleotides, the CDR3 is TGTGCCAGCAGGGACCCGAACACTGAAGCTTTCTTT. This gives the protein CASRDPNTEAFF.

The J gene is TRBJ2-3, the V gene TRBV14; 9 bases match TRBD2. Looked up from germline, CDR1 is SGHDN and CDR2 is FVKESK. V lost 0 bases to trimming and J lost 1 base; unmatched junction nucleotides: 2. The length of the CDR3 is 16 residues. Written as DNA, the CDR3 is TGTGCCAGCAGCCAAGACCCTAGCGGGGGCACAGATACGCAGTATTTT. Translated, it gives CASSQDPSGGTDTQYF. Full variable domain (outside the CDR3, taken from reference TRBV14 and TRBJ2-3): EAGVTQFPSHSVIEKGQTVTLRCDPISGHDNLYWYRRVMGKEIKFLLHFVKESKQDESGMPNNRFLAERTGGTYSTLKVQPAELEDSGVYFCASSQDPSGGTDTQYFGPGTRLTVL.

The chain carries TRBV7-9 and TRBJ2-2, with D possibly being TRBD2 (6 bases). With 2 bases removed from V and 3 bases from J, the gap between germline ends came to 13 bases. The CDR3 covers 16 residues. The V gene's germline CDR1 is SEHNR and CDR2 FQNEAQ (reference sequence). CDR3 region: CASSLWIAADTGELFF. For the CDR3, the DNA is TGTGCCAGCAGCTTATGGATAGCGGCAGACACCGGGGAGCTGTTTTTT. Supplemented by reference TRBV7-9 and TRBJ2-2, the full variable domain reads DTGVSQNPRHKITKRGQNVTFRCDPISEHNRLYWYRQTLGQGPEFLTYFQNEAQLEKSRLLSDRFSAERPKGSFSTLEIQRTEQGDSAMYLCASSLWIAADTGELFFGEGSRLTVL.

The V and J genes are TRBV7-2 and TRBJ2-7; D gene uncertain. CDR3 size: 14 residues. The V and J ends lost 3 bases and 3 bases respectively, with 12 bases between them. CDR1 is SGHTA and CDR2 is FQGNSA in the germline V gene. The chain's CDR3 is CASSFRSRDYEQYF. The CDR3 nucleotides read TGTGCCAGCAGCTTCCGGTCTAGGGACTACGAGCAGTACTTC.

The chain recombines TRBV18 with TRBJ2-1, with TRBD2 matching 13 bases. The CDR3 is 15 residues long. CDR1 and CDR2 (germline): KGHSH, LQKENI. V shed 4 bases and J 6 bases; nucleotides not matched to a gene: 3. The CDR3 region has the DNA TGTGCCAGCTCACGACTAGCGGGAGGACTCAATGAGCAGTTCTTC. The encoded protein is CASSRLAGGLNEQFF.

The chain couples TRBV11-2 to TRBJ2-1; 10 nucleotides match TRBD2. The CDR3 runs to 16 residues. The V gene end was trimmed by 4 bases and the J gene end by 6 bases; junction bases not matched to a gene: 9. Germline values: CDR1 SGHAT, CDR2 FQNNGV. CDR3 DNA sequence: TGTGCCAGCAGCTCCGGACTAGCGGTTTTAGGCAATGAGCAGTTCTTC. This codes for CASSSGLAVLGNEQFF.

The chain carries TRBV5-6 and TRBJ2-7; D gene uncertain. Germline assignment: CDR1 SGHDT and CDR2 YYEEEE. V gave up 1 base and J gave up 0 bases, with 11 bases separating them. The CDR3 is 15 amino acids. CDR3: CASSLSARSSYEQYF. For the CDR3, the DNA is TGTGCCAGCAGCTTGAGCGCCCGGAGCTCCTACGAGCAGTACTTC.

This rearrangement joins TRBV27 to TRBJ2-1; D remains unclear. The CDR3 spans 13 residues. From germline, CDR1 is MNHEY and CDR2 SMNVEV (reference sequence). The V gene lost 3 bases and the J gene lost 8 bases, with 11 bases spanning the gap. The CDR3 DNA reads as TGTGCCAGCAGTTTCGGGCGTTACGATGAGCAGTTCTTC. This translates into CASSFGRYDEQFF.

The chain carries TRBV19 and TRBJ2-2; maybe TRBD2 (6 bases). There are 15 residues in the CDR3. Germline V gene data show CDR1 as LNHDA and CDR2 as SQIVND (reference sequence). V was cut by 6 bases and J by 1 base, with 12 bases left in between. CDR3 region: CASRVGTVNTGELFF. CDR3 nucleotides: TGTGCCAGTAGGGTCGGGACTGTGAACACCGGGGAGCTGTTTTTT.

This rearrangement joins TRBV28 to TRBJ1-2; TRBD1 aligns across 7 bases. CDR1 and CDR2 from the germline V gene are MDHEN and SYDVKM. V was pared by 5 bases and J by 4 bases, with 10 bases of the junction left unmatched. CDR3 length: 15 residues. CDR3 DNA sequence: TGTGCCAGCAGTCCCAGATCAGGGGGTGGCTATGGCTACACCTTC. This encodes CASSPRSGGGYGYTF.

This clone was picked up one time. This chain links TRBV18 with TRBJ2-1; D is unclear. V was clipped by 4 bases and J by 2 bases, with 15 bases between them. Germline V gene data show CDR1 as KGHSH and CDR2 as LQKENI. CDR3 length: 16 residues. The CDR3 bases are TGTGCCAGCTCACAGTTCGACTCGAGTCCCTACAATGAGCAGTTCTTC. Its translation: CASSQFDSSPYNEQFF. Drawing the rest from reference TRBV18 and TRBJ2-1, the complete variable domain is NAGVMQNPRHLVRRRGQEARLRCSPMKGHSHVYWYRQLPEEGLKFMVYLQKENIIDESGMPKERFSAEFPKEGPSILRIQQVVRGDSAAYFCASSQFDSSPYNEQFFGPGTRLTVL.

The J gene is TRBJ2-1, the V gene TRBV7-6; D is possibly TRBD2 (5 bases). The CDR3 is 15 amino acids. The V and J ends lost 2 bases and 0 bases respectively, with 8 bases between them. CDR1 SGHVS and CDR2 FNYEAQ come from the germline V gene. The CDR3 DNA sequence: TGTGCCAGCAGCTTAAGGACTGGCTCCTACAATGAGCAGTTCTTC. This gives the protein CASSLRTGSYNEQFF.